Below are 11 T cell receptor gamma chains sequenced from a single sample in a study of gamma delta lymphoproliferative disorders and STAT genes. TCRdb used CATT to re-call clones from the multiplex PCR reads. The data hold 2,000 to 2,500 gamma-chain clones, with 12% observed a single time. PBMCs from patients and controls supplied the genomic DNA for sequencing. Sequenced sample: blood. The origin of the receptors is a human donor in good health.

This clone is large by share. Here the CDR3 DNA reads TGTGCCTTGTGGGAGATGGGGTTGGGCAAAAAAATCAAGGTATTT. Its protein is CALWEMGLGKKIKVF. The rearrangement links TRGV9 to TRGJP. TCRdb supplies no J gene; here it was assigned by aligning the nucleotide sequence to germline. The CDR3 totals 15 residues. Germline values: CDR1 GITISATS, CDR2 ISYDGTV (reference sequence). J lost 9 bases, V lost 3 bases, and 5 bases had no gene match.

By share, this clone counts as medium-sized. Because the CDR3's place on the DNA is in doubt, the DNA is left out and the CDR3 is given as listed by TCRdb. The V gene call is TRGV11, and the J gene call is absent. TRGV11 is marked as an open reading frame, function uncertain. The CDR3 has 18 residues if both end residues are counted. CDR3 protein: CTTVPAGLGLMNYYKKLF.

Relative to its sample, this clone is medium-sized. The chain combines TRGV9 with TRGJ1 or TRGJ2. The J gene, missing from TCRdb, was assigned here through DNA to germline matching. V was clipped by 0 bases and J by 7 bases; unmatched bases: 3. From germline, CDR1 is GITISATS and CDR2 ISYDGTV (reference sequence). The CDR3 length is 12 residues. CDR3 bases: TGTGCCTTGTGGGAGGTGCCCTATAAGAAACTCTTT. It yields the protein CALWEVPYKKLF.

In this sample, this clone is medium-sized. This chain links TRGV8 with TRGJ1 or TRGJ2. The J gene was missing in TCRdb and was found by matching the end of the DNA to germline. V gave up 9 bases and J gave up 0 bases; unmatched junction bases: 5. The CDR3 has 12 amino acids. Germline V gives CDR1 VENAVY, CDR2 YDSYNSRV. CDR3 in amino acids: CATPLNYYKKLF. The CDR3 nucleotides read TGTGCCACCCCGTTGAATTATTATAAGAAACTCTTT.

Relative to its sample, this clone is medium-sized (0.01 to 0.1%). The chain employs TRGV5 and TRGJ1 or TRGJ2. Here the J gene came from matching the DNA to germline, since TCRdb omits it. The germline gives CDR1 VINAFY, CDR2 YDVSNSKD. V was clipped by 3 bases and J by 6 bases; unmatched bases: 8. The CDR3 loop spans 13 amino acids. The CDR3 region has the DNA TGTGCCACCTGGGACTTACTGGCTTATAAGAAACTCTTT. This translates into CATWDLLAYKKLF.

Sample share makes this clone medium-sized (0.01 to 0.1%). V gene TRGV9 combines with J gene TRGJ1 or TRGJ2. Since TCRdb gives no J gene, matching the DNA to germline was used here to assign it. The CDR3 covers 13 residues. Unmatched junction bases numbered 2, after V lost 3 bases and J lost 0 bases. CDR1 is GITISATS, CDR2 ISYDGTV, per germline (reference sequence). CDR3: CALWELNYYKKLF. The DNA of the CDR3 is TGTGCCTTGTGGGAGCTGAATTATTATAAGAAACTCTTT.

This clone was detected only a few times. The rearrangement joins TRGV9 to TRGJ1 or TRGJ2. TCRdb supplies no J gene; here it was assigned by aligning the nucleotide sequence to germline. The CDR3 totals 9 residues. Looked up from germline, CDR1 is GITISATS and CDR2 is ISYDGTV (reference sequence). Losses at the gene ends were 9 bases for V and 12 bases for J; bases not matched to a gene: 8. Here the CDR3 reads CALRGPKLF. In DNA, the CDR3 is TGTGCCTTGCGGGGCCCGAAACTCTTT.

This clone was observed a handful of times. This likely came from a read error, as a far larger clone is one base away. This CDR3 is also generated by other DNA sequences in the sample. The chain couples TRGV8 to TRGJ1 or TRGJ2. Because TCRdb records no J gene, it was assigned here through a match of the DNA to germline. Germline V gene lookup returns CDR1 VENAVY and CDR2 YDSYNSRV. The CDR3 runs 10 residues. Here the CDR3 reads CATWDLVKLF. In DNA, the CDR3 is TGCGCCACCTGGGATCTAGTGAAACTCTTT.

By share, this clone ranks as medium-sized. The chain recombines TRGV2 with TRGJ1 or TRGJ2. Here the J gene came from matching the DNA to germline, since TCRdb omits it. V dropped 0 bases and J dropped 7; count of bases not matched to a gene: 12. The CDR3 contains 15 residues. Germline CDR1 EGSNGY, CDR2 YDSYNSKV. DNA of the CDR3: TGTGCCACCTGGGACGGGCGAACGCTAGGGTATAAGAAACTCTTT. Its protein is CATWDGRTLGYKKLF.

Judged by abundance, this clone is medium-sized. The rearrangement uses TRGV2 and TRGJP2. Here the J gene came from matching the DNA to germline, since TCRdb omits it. V lost 2 bases and J lost 0; bases outside the gene matches: 6. From germline, CDR1 is EGSNGY and CDR2 YDSYNSKV. The length of the CDR3 is 16 residues. DNA for the CDR3: TGTGCCACCTGGGACGATCTCCATAGTAGTGATTGGATCAAGACGTTT. This gives the protein CATWDDLHSSDWIKTF.

By frequency in the sample, this clone is medium-sized. The V call is TRGV4, the J call TRGJ1 or TRGJ2. The J gene was not available in TCRdb and was assigned here by matching the DNA to germline segments. CDR3 length equals 11 residues. Losses at the gene ends were 9 bases for V and 9 bases for J; bases not matched to a gene: 11. Germline V gene lookup returns CDR1 EGSTGY and CDR2 YDSYTSSV. The DNA of the CDR3 is TGTGCCACCCCCGGGATCTGTAAGAAACTCTTT. Translation gives CATPGICKKLF.